The 27 T cell receptor beta chains below all came from one sample that was sequenced in a study of vaccination effects on CD4 cells after COVID-19. Measured with immunoSEQ multiplex PCR; TCRdb has only the in-frame clones, and not every one. The sample carries roughly 41,000 clones, around 67% recorded once. Antigen specificity for these receptors is unknown. ViraFEST used viral peptide pools to expand antigen-specific CD4+ T cells before sequencing. Isolating CD4+ T cells followed approximately 11 days of culture. None of the vaccinated had previously contracted SARS-CoV-2, and their nucleocapsid antibodies tested negative. Sequenced material: CD4+ T cells from PBMCs cultured with HCoV-OC43 spike peptides, taken before COVID-19 vaccination. Subset specified: HCoV-OC43 spike overlapping peptide pool stimulation. Receptors originate from a human donor who received a COVID-19 vaccine.

The genes are TRBV2 and TRBJ2-2; 9 bases fit TRBD2. This CDR3 is 15 amino acids long. The junction had 6 bases not matched to a gene; V was cut back by 0 bases and J by 10 bases. Germline assignment: CDR1 SNHLY and CDR2 FYNNEI. CDR3: CASSEASSGIEELFF. For the CDR3, the DNA is TGTGCCAGCAGTGAAGCGTCTAGCGGGATTGAGGAGCTGTTTTTT.

This clone was seen a handful of times. The chain recombines TRBV15 with TRBJ1-2; perhaps TRBD1 as D (5 bases). V shed 0 bases and J shed 7 bases, with 15 bases lying between them. The CDR3 runs to 15 residues. CDR1 LNHNV and CDR2 YYDKDF come from the germline V gene (reference sequence). CDR3 coding DNA: TGTGCCACCAGCAGAGATCGCGGCCGGGACGTTGGCTACACCTTC. Its translation is CATSRDRGRDVGYTF.

This sequence joins TRBV11-2 and TRBJ1-6; TRBD1 matches 7 bases. There are 18 residues in the CDR3. The V and J ends lost 4 bases and 0 bases, in that order; junction bases with no gene match: 9. Germline assignment: CDR1 SGHAT and CDR2 FQNNGV. The CDR3 loop is CASSSRTGLSSYNSPLHF. CDR3 DNA: TGTGCCAGCAGCTCTAGGACAGGACTAAGCTCCTATAATTCACCCCTCCACTTT.

This clone was seen once. This chain links TRBV5-6 with TRBJ2-7; 11 bases agree with TRBD1. The V and J ends lost 4 bases and 3 bases, in that order; junction bases with no gene match: 9. CDR3 length: 16 residues. The V gene's germline CDR1 is SGHDT and CDR2 YYEEEE. The CDR3 loop is CASSARVGTGGYEQYF. CDR3 bases: TGTGCCAGCAGCGCCAGAGTAGGGACAGGGGGCTACGAGCAGTACTTC.

The rearrangement joins TRBV30 to TRBJ2-2; TRBD1 matches at 8 bases. The CDR3 totals 15 residues. Germline-derived CDR1 and CDR2 are GTSNPN and SVGIG (reference sequence). V was pared by 5 bases and J by 0 bases, with 5 bases of the junction left unmatched. This chain's CDR3 is CAWDTRGPNTGELFF. CDR3 DNA: TGTGCCTGGGACACCAGGGGGCCGAACACCGGGGAGCTGTTTTTT. The complete variable domain, with remaining parts taken from reference TRBV30 and TRBJ2-2, reads SQTIHQWPATLVQPVGSPLSLECTVEGTSNPNLYWYRQAAGRGLQLLFYSVGIGQISSEVPQNLSASRPQDRQFILSSKKLLLSDSGFYLCAWDTRGPNTGELFFGEGSRLTVL.

V is TRBV19 and J is TRBJ2-3, with TRBD2 matching 8 bases. The junction had 8 bases not matched to a gene; V was cut back by 6 bases and J by 0 bases. This CDR3 is built from 16 residues. The germline CDR1 and CDR2 sequences are LNHDA and SQIVND (reference sequence). The CDR3 nucleotides read TGTGCCAGTAGCAACTCGGGGGGGCCGAGCACAGATACGCAGTATTTT. This sequence encodes CASSNSGGPSTDTQYF.

V and J are TRBV6-1 and TRBJ1-2; 8 positions match TRBD1. CDR1 MNHNS and CDR2 SASEGT come from the germline V gene. V shed 2 bases and J 8 bases; nucleotides not matched to a gene: 7. The CDR3 is 14 amino acids. The CDR3 reads CASSEWDRTEGYTF. In DNA form, the CDR3 reads TGTGCCAGCAGTGAATGGGACAGGACTGAGGGCTACACCTTC.

Sample share makes this clone medium-sized (0.01 to 0.1%). The chain carries TRBV2 and TRBJ2-4, with a weak D call TRBD2 (5 bases). The ends were cut back, 6 bases at V and 7 bases at J, with 19 bases in the middle. The germline gives CDR1 SNHLY, CDR2 FYNNEI. CDR3 length: 15 amino acids. DNA of the CDR3: TGTGCCAGCAGCCGGACTGCCCCTCCAAATAACATTCAGTACTTC. Translated: CASSRTAPPNNIQYF. The complete variable domain, with remaining parts taken from reference TRBV2 and TRBJ2-4, reads EPEVTQTPSHQVTQMGQEVILRCVPISNHLYFYWYRQILGQKVEFLVSFYNNEISEKSEIFDDQFSVERPDGSNFTLKIRSTKLEDSAMYFCASSRTAPPNNIQYFGAGTRLSVL.

The chain joins TRBV27 to TRBJ2-1, with a weak D call TRBD2 (5 bases). Trimming left V 4 bases short and J 8 bases short, with 21 bases between. The CDR3 runs to 16 residues. Looked up from germline, CDR1 is MNHEY and CDR2 is SMNVEV (reference sequence). The CDR3 protein is CASSSLGWESSDEQFF. The CDR3 DNA follows: TGTGCCAGCAGTTCTCTTGGGTGGGAGTCGTCGGATGAGCAGTTCTTC.

The chain uses TRBV5-4 and TRBJ1-1; 7 bases fit TRBD1. The V segment lost 0 bases and the J segment 7 bases; nucleotides outside the gene matches: 6. The CDR3 is 14 amino acids. Germline CDR1 is SGHNT and CDR2 is YYREEE (reference sequence). In DNA, the CDR3 is TGTGCCAGCAGCTTGGGTAGGGGGCTGGGTGAAGCTTTCTTT. Amino acid sequence: CASSLGRGLGEAFF.

The chain links TRBV30 to TRBJ2-5; 13 nucleotides align to TRBD2. This CDR3 has 15 amino acids. V lost 0 bases, J lost 7 bases, and 5 bases stayed unmatched. Germline V gene lookup returns CDR1 GTSNPN and CDR2 SVGIG (reference sequence). Written as DNA, the CDR3 is TGTGCCTGGAGTGTTGGACTAGCGGGAGTCGGGACCCAGTACTTC. This codes for CAWSVGLAGVGTQYF.

The chain carries TRBV15 and TRBJ2-1; 13 bases agree with TRBD2. The CDR3 contains 16 residues. The ends lost 5 bases at V and 10 bases at J; junction bases unmatched: 11. Germline assignment: CDR1 LNHNV and CDR2 YYDKDF (reference sequence). CDR3 nucleotides: TGTGCCACCAGCTCCCGACTAGCGGGGGGAATTGGGGAGCAGTTCTTC. Translation gives CATSSRLAGGIGEQFF.

V is TRBV5-4 and J is TRBJ2-3; no reliable D call. Deletions cut 6 bases from V and 2 bases from J, with 13 bases between. The CDR3 length is 14 residues. CDR1 and CDR2 from the germline V gene are SGHNT and YYREEE (reference sequence). DNA of the CDR3: TGTGCCAGCACCATAACTGATAACACAGATACGCAGTATTTT. Its protein is CASTITDNTDTQYF.

This chain links TRBV6-2 or TRBV6-3 with TRBJ2-5, with D possibly matching TRBD2 (6 bases). Trimming removed 0 bases at V and 2 bases at J, with 13 bases between. CDR1 and CDR2 from the germline V gene are MNHEY and SVGEGT. The CDR3 totals 16 residues. This chain's CDR3 is CASSYSRGETQETQYF. As DNA, the CDR3 is TGTGCCAGCAGTTACTCCCGCGGGGAGACACAAGAGACCCAGTACTTC.

The chain combines TRBV28 with TRBJ2-7, with no clear D. V was cut by 7 bases and J by 7 bases, with 11 bases left in between. The CDR3 spans 11 residues. Germline V CDR1 and CDR2: MDHEN, SYDVKM. The CDR3 bases are TGTGCCAGCAAGTGGGCGAGGGAGCAGTACTTC. As protein: CASKWAREQYF.

This clone has only a few counts. The chain combines TRBV18 with TRBJ1-1; 7 nucleotides align to TRBD1. The CDR3 runs 12 residues. V was clipped by 3 bases and J by 11 bases; unmatched bases: 6. The germline V gene encodes CDR1 KGHSH and CDR2 LQKENI. The CDR3 DNA sequence: TGTGCCAGCTCACCGGGACAGTCGATGGCTTTCTTT. This codes for CASSPGQSMAFF.

The chain uses TRBV7-2 and TRBJ2-7; D is unresolved. This CDR3 is built from 13 residues. CDR1 and CDR2 (germline): SGHTA, FQGNSA. V was cut by 1 base and J by 1 base, with 5 bases left in between. Written as DNA, the CDR3 is TGTGCCAGCAGCTTAGGGCGGTCCTACGAGCAGTACTTC. Its translation is CASSLGRSYEQYF.

V is TRBV30 and J is TRBJ1-5, with 7 bases lining up with TRBD1. Losses at the gene ends were 0 bases for V and 3 bases for J; bases not matched to a gene: 8. The CDR3 spans 16 residues. The germline V gene encodes CDR1 GTSNPN and CDR2 SVGIG (reference sequence). CDR3: CAWSVNAGGFNQPQHF. The CDR3 DNA reads as TGTGCCTGGAGTGTTAATGCAGGGGGTTTCAATCAGCCCCAGCATTTT.

V usage is TRBV15 and J usage is TRBJ1-1; tentative D call: TRBD1 (5 bases). CDR3 size: 15 residues. The V end lost 5 bases, the J end lost 6 bases, and 19 bases lay between the germline ends. In germline, CDR1 is LNHNV, CDR2 YYDKDF (reference sequence). CDR3 coding DNA: TGTGCCACCAGCCGAAACCTTGGAGGGGATCCTGAAGCTTTCTTT. Its protein is CATSRNLGGDPEAFF. The entire variable domain, with the rest obtained from reference TRBV15 and TRBJ1-1, is as follows: DAMVIQNPRYQVTQFGKPVTLSCSQTLNHNVMYWYQQKSSQAPKLLFHYYDKDFNNEADTPDNFQSRRPNTSFCFLDIRSPGLGDTAMYLCATSRNLGGDPEAFFGQGTRLTVV.

V is TRBV2 and J is TRBJ2-1, with TRBD2 matching 14 bases. The V gene end was trimmed by 4 bases and the J gene end by 9 bases; junction bases not matched to a gene: 5. The CDR3 extends over 15 amino acids. CDR1 and CDR2 from the germline V gene are SNHLY and FYNNEI. The CDR3 DNA follows: TGTGCCAGCAGTGGTGGACTAGCGGGAGGAGGTGAGCAGTTCTTC. It is translated as CASSGGLAGGGEQFF.

This clone was seen only a few times. The chain has TRBV7-9 and TRBJ2-3; TRBD2 matches at 8 bases. Germline V lookup: CDR1 SEHNR, CDR2 FQNEAQ (reference sequence). V shed 4 bases, J shed 4 bases, and the junction held 16 bases outside the gene matches. The CDR3 covers 18 residues. CDR3 in DNA: TGTGCCAGCAGCTCTCTAGGCGGGGGGCCCTCATGGGCAGATACGCAGTATTTT. Encoded protein: CASSSLGGGPSWADTQYF. Together with reference TRBV7-9 and TRBJ2-3, the CDR3 gives the full variable domain: DTGVSQNPRHKITKRGQNVTFRCDPISEHNRLYWYRQTLGQGPEFLTYFQNEAQLEKSRLLSDRFSAERPKGSFSTLEIQRTEQGDSAMYLCASSSLGGGPSWADTQYFGPGTRLTVL.

The V and J genes are TRBV7-2 and TRBJ2-1; D is possibly TRBD1 (6 bases). V lost 3 bases, J lost 9 bases, and 24 bases lay in between. CDR1 is SGHTA and CDR2 is FQGNSA in the germline V gene. The CDR3 covers 17 residues. CDR3 in amino acids: CASSFFEMPGDSSEQFF. The CDR3 nucleotides are TGTGCCAGCAGCTTTTTTGAAATGCCAGGGGATTCCTCTGAGCAGTTCTTC.

The V and J genes are TRBV5-1 and TRBJ2-7, with 7 bases identical to TRBD1. The CDR3 spans 14 residues. Losses at the gene ends were 0 bases for V and 2 bases for J; bases not matched to a gene: 2. Germline-derived CDR1 and CDR2 are SGHRS and YFSETQ. The DNA for the CDR3 is TGCGCCAGCAGCTTGGGACAGGGCGCCTACGAGCAGTACTTC. Residues: CASSLGQGAYEQYF.

The chain couples TRBV15 to TRBJ1-1; 7 positions agree with TRBD1. The germline CDR1 and CDR2 sequences are LNHNV and YYDKDF (reference sequence). The CDR3 has 15 residues. J gave up 0 bases and V 2 bases, and 3 bases lay outside the gene matches. The chain's CDR3 is CATSRNRGMNTEAFF. The CDR3 bases are TGTGCCACCAGCAGAAACAGGGGCATGAACACTGAAGCTTTCTTT.

This rearrangement joins TRBV5-6 to TRBJ1-1, with unresolved D. The CDR3 extends over 13 amino acids. Germline V gene data show CDR1 as SGHDT and CDR2 as YYEEEE. Trimming cost V 2 bases and J 5 bases, with 10 bases left between them. Here the CDR3 DNA reads TGTGCCAGCAGCTTCGTGGGTAGGACTGAAGCTTTCTTT. It yields the protein CASSFVGRTEAFF.

The gene calls are TRBV11-3 and TRBJ2-1, with a weak D call TRBD1 (10 bases). The CDR3 is 20 residues long. V gave up 0 bases and J gave up 6 bases, with 27 bases separating them. CDR1 is SGHNT, CDR2 YENEEA, per germline. The CDR3 loop reads CASSLDRTGGVLAGANEQFF. CDR3 nucleotides: TGTGCCAGCAGCTTAGACCGGACAGGGGGTGTATTAGCGGGAGCCAATGAGCAGTTCTTC.

This clone has just a few counts. This chain connects TRBV28 to TRBJ2-1, with 8 bases matching TRBD2. Germline assignment: CDR1 MDHEN and CDR2 SYDVKM. CDR3 length: 15 residues. The J segment lost 6 bases and the V segment lost 5 bases, leaving 9 bases of the junction unmatched. In DNA form, the CDR3 reads TGTGCCAGCAGTCCAACTAGCGGAAGGGGCAATGAGCAGTTCTTC. Protein: CASSPTSGRGNEQFF.